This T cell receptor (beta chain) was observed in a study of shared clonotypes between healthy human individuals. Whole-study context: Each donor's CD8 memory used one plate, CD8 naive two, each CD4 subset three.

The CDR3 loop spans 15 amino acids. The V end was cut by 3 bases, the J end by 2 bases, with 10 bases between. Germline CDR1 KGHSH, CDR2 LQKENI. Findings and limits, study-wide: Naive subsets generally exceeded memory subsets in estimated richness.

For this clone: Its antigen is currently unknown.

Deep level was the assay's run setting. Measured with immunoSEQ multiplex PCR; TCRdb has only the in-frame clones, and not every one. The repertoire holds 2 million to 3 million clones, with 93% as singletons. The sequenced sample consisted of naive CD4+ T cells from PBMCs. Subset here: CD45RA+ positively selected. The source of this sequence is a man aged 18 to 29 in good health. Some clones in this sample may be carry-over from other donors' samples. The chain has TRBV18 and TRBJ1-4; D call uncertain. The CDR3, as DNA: TGTGCCAGCTCACCCCACCCAGTGACTAATGAAAAACTGTTTTTT. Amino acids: CASSPHPVTNEKLFF.